The rows below give T cell receptor beta chains drawn from one sample of a study of blood T cell repertoires in COVID-19. The method was immunoSEQ multiplex PCR; TCRdb's version includes in-frame clones alone and lacks a portion of them. The sample lists 150,000 to 200,000 clones, approximately 80% occurring once. The sample consisted of PBMCs or T cells enriched from blood (not recorded which). Receptors originate from a man aged 45-65 years who had recovered from COVID-19. The CDR3 runs from the conserved cysteine through the conserved F or W. A D gene is named only where the DNA matches it firmly. Size values are once, few and many counts, or a class for expanded clones, and some rows have none.

>TRBD1|once|TRBJ1-2|TRBV19
CATADRGFGYTF
TGTGCCACTGCGGACAGGGGGTTTGGCTACACCTTC
>TRBD2|.|TRBJ2-3|TRBV5-4
CASTPRELATTDTQYF
TGTGCCAGCACCCCGAGAGAACTAGCGACGACAGATACGCAGTATTTT
>TRBD2|once|TRBJ2-4|TRBV5-4
CASSLGLAGGRNIQYF
TGTGCCAGCAGCCTAGGACTAGCGGGAGGGAGAAACATTCAGTACTTC
>.|.|TRBJ1-1|TRBV15
CATSRVGTGLNTEAFF
TGTGCCACCAGCAGAGTGGGAACAGGGCTGAACACTGAAGCTTTCTTT
>TRBD1|.|TRBJ1-1|TRBV6-5
CASSIRQGNTEAFF
TGTGCCAGCAGTATCCGACAGGGGAACACTGAAGCTTTCTTT
>.|.|TRBJ2-2|TRBV5-1
CASSPLGPNTGELFF
TGCGCCAGCAGCCCGCTAGGCCCGAACACCGGGGAGCTGTTTTTT
>.|.|TRBJ2-1|TRBV27
CASSSLSGVYNEQFF
TGTGCCAGCAGTTCCCTTAGCGGAGTCTACAATGAGCAGTTCTTC
>.|.|TRBJ1-2|TRBV2
CASRLLNYGYTF
TGTGCCAGCAGGCTATTAAACTATGGCTACACCTTC
>.|few|TRBJ2-7|TRBV4-1
CASSQDYSIYEQYF
TGCGCCAGCAGCCAAGATTACAGCATCTACGAGCAGTACTTC
>.|.|TRBJ2-5|TRBV5-1
CASSLEARGGETQYF
TGCGCCAGCAGCTTGGAGGCCAGGGGTGGGGAGACCCAGTACTTC
>TRBD1|.|TRBJ1-6|TRBV6-5
CASSLTGSGSPLHF
TGTGCCAGCAGCTTGACAGGGTCTGGGTCACCCCTCCACTTT
>TRBD2|few|TRBJ2-1|TRBV27
CASYRLAGVYNEQFF
TGTGCCAGCTACCGACTAGCGGGAGTGTACAATGAGCAGTTCTTC
>TRBD1|few|TRBJ1-1|TRBV4-1
CASSEGQPISKAFF
TGCGCCAGCAGCGAGGGACAGCCAATCTCAAAGGCTTTCTTT
>TRBD1|.|TRBJ1-6|TRBV6-1
CASSALTGYIVVSPLHF
TGTGCCAGCAGTGCCCTGACAGGGTATATAGTGGTTTCACCCCTCCACTTT
>TRBD2|.|TRBJ2-1|TRBV27
CASSLAGVAHNEQFF
TGTGCCAGCTCACTAGCGGGAGTGGCCCACAATGAGCAGTTCTTC
>.|.|TRBJ1-6|TRBV5-1
CASSLVTGRDAPLHF
TGCGCCAGCAGCTTGGTAACAGGGAGGGATGCACCCCTCCACTTT
>.|.|TRBJ1-1|TRBV24-1
CATSDSSYTEAFF
TGTGCCACTTCGGACAGTTCATACACTGAAGCTTTCTTT
>.|.|TRBJ1-6|TRBV23-1
CASSQSGVGGRQGGINNSPLHF
TGCGCCAGCAGTCAATCCGGTGTTGGTGGCCGCCAGGGAGGTATCAATAATTCACCCCTCCACTTT
>.|.|TRBJ2-7|TRBV7-2
CASSLVLQGYEQYF
TGTGCCAGCAGCTTAGTATTGCAGGGTTACGAGCAGTACTTC
>.|.|TRBJ2-7|TRBV28
CASSLVSPDEQYF
TGTGCCAGCAGTTTAGTCTCCCCGGACGAGCAGTACTTC
>.|.|TRBJ2-7|TRBV27
CASTAHGVNHEQYF
TGTGCCAGCACCGCACACGGAGTTAACCACGAGCAGTACTTC
>TRBD1|.|TRBJ1-5|TRBV10-3
CAISRDRGNQPQHF
TGTGCCATAAGCAGGGACAGGGGAAATCAGCCCCAGCATTTT
>TRBD2|.|TRBJ2-1|TRBV24-1
CATSDFSLAGGGNEQFF
TGTGCCACCAGTGATTTTTCACTAGCGGGGGGTGGCAATGAGCAGTTCTTC
>.|.|TRBJ1-1|TRBV30
CAWNKSPSTEAFF
TGTGCCTGGAACAAAAGTCCGTCCACTGAAGCTTTCTTT
>TRBD1|.|TRBJ1-1|TRBV5-5
CASSRTGGNTEAFF
TGTGCCAGCAGCCGTACAGGGGGAAACACTGAAGCTTTCTTT
>TRBD1|.|TRBJ1-4|TRBV2
CASSGTGGFEKLFF
TGTGCCAGCAGTGGAACAGGGGGCTTTGAAAAACTGTTTTTT
>TRBD2|.|TRBJ2-1|TRBV27
CASRTRLAVGDEQFF
TGTGCCAGCAGAACCAGACTAGCGGTTGGGGATGAGCAGTTCTTC
>.|.|TRBJ1-4|TRBV5-5
CASSLVSGIGEKLFF
TGTGCCAGCAGCTTGGTATCAGGGATTGGCGAAAAACTGTTTTTT
>TRBD1|.|TRBJ2-7|TRBV7-6
CASSPSTGGTYEQYF
TGTGCCAGCAGCCCGTCAACAGGGGGGACCTACGAGCAGTACTTC
>.|once|TRBJ2-7|TRBV3-1/TRBV3-2
CASSRDNYEQYF
TGTGCCAGCAGCCGGGACAACTACGAGCAGTACTTC
>.|.|TRBJ1-4|TRBV18
CASSPGGGPENEKLFF
TGTGCCAGCTCACCAGGGGGCGGCCCAGAGAATGAAAAACTGTTTTTT
>.|.|TRBJ2-5|TRBV5-1
CASSLAFSGRETQYF
TGCGCCAGCAGCTTGGCCTTCTCAGGCCGGGAGACCCAGTACTTC
>TRBD1|.|TRBJ1-3|TRBV9
CASSVSTGTAAGGNTIYF
TGTGCCAGCAGCGTCTCGACCGGGACAGCCGCCGGTGGAAACACCATATATTTT
>.|once|TRBJ2-3|TRBV5-1
CASSLADTQYF
TGCGCCAGCAGCTTGGCGGATACGCAGTATTTT
>TRBD2|.|TRBJ2-1|TRBV5-1
CASSLEGLSAGLAYNEQFF
TGCGCCAGCAGCTTGGAAGGCTTAAGCGCGGGACTAGCTTACAATGAGCAGTTCTTC
>.|.|TRBJ2-2|TRBV28
CASSRNPVNTGELFF
TGTGCCAGCAGCCGCAACCCAGTTAACACCGGGGAGCTGTTTTTT
>.|few|TRBJ1-3|TRBV28
CASMGQLGNTIYF
TGTGCCAGCATGGGCCAGTTGGGAAACACCATATATTTT
>.|.|TRBJ2-7|TRBV5-1
CASSRDTYEQYF
TGCGCCAGCAGTAGGGACACCTACGAGCAGTACTTC
>TRBD1|.|TRBJ2-2|TRBV6-5
CASIPDRGLGELFF
TGTGCCAGCATCCCGGACAGGGGGCTCGGGGAGCTGTTTTTT
>.|.|TRBJ1-5|TRBV6-5
CASSSGGSNQPQHF
TGTGCCAGCAGTTCCGGAGGTAGCAATCAGCCCCAGCATTTT
>.|.|TRBJ2-7|TRBV7-9
CASSFSGAHEQYF
TGTGCCAGCAGCTTCTCAGGGGCCCACGAGCAGTACTTC
>.|.|TRBJ2-3|TRBV14
CASSQTSFTDTQYF
TGTGCCAGCAGCCAAACAAGTTTCACAGATACGCAGTATTTT
>.|few|TRBJ2-5|TRBV28
CASSFVLGGETQYF
TGTGCCAGCAGTTTTGTTCTGGGGGGAGAGACCCAGTACTTC
>TRBD1|.|TRBJ1-1|TRBV28
CASSLPLQGRGTEAFF
TGTGCCAGCAGTTTACCCCTACAGGGGAGAGGCACTGAAGCTTTCTTT
>TRBD1|.|TRBJ2-3|TRBV9
CASSRDRGTDTQYF
TGTGCCAGCAGCCGGGACAGGGGGACAGATACGCAGTATTTT
>.|few|TRBJ2-5|TRBV7-9
CASSDAGLAETQYF
TGTGCCAGCAGCGATGCGGGTCTCGCGGAGACCCAGTACTTC
>.|.|TRBJ2-7|TRBV6-5
CASHRMLGDEQYF
TGTGCCTCCCACCGGATGTTAGGAGACGAGCAGTACTTC
>.|few|TRBJ2-7|TRBV5-1
CASSRDSVSYEQYF
TGCGCCAGCAGTCGGGACTCCGTCTCCTACGAGCAGTACTTC
>.|few|TRBJ1-1|TRBV27
CASSFLDTAPNTEAFF
TGTGCCAGCAGTTTTTTGGACACAGCCCCGAACACTGAAGCTTTCTTT
>TRBD2|.|TRBJ2-3|TRBV28
CASSKLAGLSTDTQYF
TGTGCCAGCAGCAAACTAGCGGGGTTAAGCACAGATACGCAGTATTTT
>TRBD2|.|TRBJ2-2|TRBV19
CASKGLAGAGELFF
TGTGCCAGTAAGGGACTAGCGGGAGCTGGGGAGCTGTTTTTT
>TRBD1|.|TRBJ1-6|TRBV2
CASSSDRVEDRDSPLHF
TGTGCCAGCAGCTCGGACAGGGTGGAGGATAGAGATTCACCCCTCCACTTT
>TRBD1|.|TRBJ1-1|TRBV7-9
CASSAPLTGGEGEAFF
TGTGCCAGCAGCGCGCCGCTTACAGGGGGCGAGGGTGAAGCTTTCTTT
>.|few|TRBJ1-1|TRBV18
CASSPELVTEAFF
TGTGCCAGCTCACCGGAGCTGGTCACTGAAGCTTTCTTT